The 27 T cell receptor beta chains below were found in one sample sequenced in a study of OX40 agonist ivuxolimab in advanced cancers. Clones were read by immunoSEQ multiplex PCR, and TCRdb kept only the in-frame ones, dropping some. The sample includes about 34,000 clones, about four fifths of them seen just once. The sequencing here drew on CD4+ or CD8+ T cells sorted from blood, taken in a trial of the OX40 agonist ivuxolimab. These TCRs come from an adult with an advanced solid tumor such as melanoma, head and neck, liver or kidney cancer.

The gene calls are TRBV9 and TRBJ2-1; possibly TRBD2 for D (6 bases). The CDR3 is 16 amino acids. Germline lookup yields CDR1 SGDLS and CDR2 YYNGEE. The germline V and J ends were trimmed by 3 bases and 7 bases, with 20 bases remaining between them. CDR3 DNA: TGTGCCAGCAGCGCGAGAGGTAGCGGCCGGACGAATGAGCAGTTCTTC. It is translated as CASSARGSGRTNEQFF.

This chain uses TRBV5-1 with TRBJ2-1; D perhaps matches TRBD1 (6 bases). Per the germline V gene, CDR1 is SGHRS and CDR2 is YFSETQ. CDR3 length: 15 residues. Trimming stripped 3 bases from V and 7 bases from J, with 17 bases between. CDR3 DNA: TGCGCCAGCAGCTCCCAGGACAGAGGATTAAATGAGCAGTTCTTC. Its protein is CASSSQDRGLNEQFF.

The V gene is TRBV5-1, the J gene TRBJ2-3; unclear D gene. V lost 5 bases to trimming and J lost 1 base, with 8 bases between them. The CDR3 runs to 13 residues. Germline lookup yields CDR1 SGHRS and CDR2 YFSETQ. The CDR3 protein is CASRRRGTDTQYF. As DNA, the CDR3 is TGCGCCAGCAGACGCCGGGGCACAGATACGCAGTATTTT.

The V call is TRBV6-5, the J call TRBJ1-1, with a tentative D call TRBD1 (6 bases). The germline V gene has CDR1 MNHEY and CDR2 SVGAGI. Trimming left V 0 bases short and J 3 bases short, with 8 bases between. This CDR3 comprises 14 residues. The CDR3 bases are TGTGCCAGCAGTTACTCAACAGGGTACACTGAAGCTTTCTTT. Residues: CASSYSTGYTEAFF.

This chain uses TRBV7-2 with TRBJ2-7; 7 positions match TRBD1. The J segment lost 3 bases and the V segment lost 1 base, leaving 6 bases of the junction unmatched. The CDR3 has 15 amino acids. CDR1 is SGHTA, CDR2 FQGNSA, per germline. CDR3 in DNA: TGTGCCAGCAGCTTAGACAGGGGTCCTATCTACGAGCAGTACTTC. Its protein product is CASSLDRGPIYEQYF.

The rearrangement uses TRBV11-2 and TRBJ2-7; TRBD1 might be the D (6 bases). CDR1 is SGHAT, CDR2 FQNNGV, per germline. The V end was cut by 8 bases, the J end by 3 bases, with 14 bases between. This CDR3 is built from 13 residues. CDR3 sequence reads: CASGVAGDYEQYF. Written as DNA, the CDR3 is TGTGCCAGCGGGGTGGCAGGGGACTACGAGCAGTACTTC.

The V call is TRBV18, the J call TRBJ2-7; D possibly matches TRBD1 or TRBD2 (5 bases each). The V gene lost 6 bases and the J gene lost 3 bases, with 12 bases spanning the gap. The germline V gene encodes CDR1 KGHSH and CDR2 LQKENI. The CDR3 runs 13 residues. CDR3 bases: TGTGCCAGCTCTTCGGGGCCTTTCTACGAGCAGTACTTC. This codes for CASSSGPFYEQYF.

The chain carries TRBV5-1 and TRBJ2-2, with D perhaps assigned TRBD1 or TRBD2 (6 bases each). CDR1 and CDR2 from the germline V gene are SGHRS and YFSETQ. V was cut by 0 bases and J by 4 bases, with 13 bases left in between. The CDR3 spans 16 residues. In DNA, the CDR3 is TGCGCCAGCAGCTTGGCAAGGGGGGCAAGCACCGGGGAGCTGTTTTTT. Translated: CASSLARGASTGELFF.

This clone was observed a few times. The CDR3 DNA is TGTGCCAGCAGCAGATTACTAGGAACCTACAATGAGCAGTTCTTC. It codes for CASSRLLGTYNEQFF. The chain is built from TRBV6-5 and TRBJ2-1; the D gene is possibly TRBD2 (5 bases). In germline, CDR1 is MNHEY, CDR2 SVGAGI. Between the trimmed V and J ends, which lost 6 bases and 2 bases, there was a span of 14 bases. The CDR3 covers 15 residues.

The chain recombines TRBV2 with TRBJ2-2, with TRBD1 as a possible D gene (5 bases). V was cut by 7 bases and J by 0 bases, with 12 bases left in between. Looked up from germline, CDR1 is SNHLY and CDR2 is FYNNEI. The CDR3 has 15 amino acids. The CDR3 protein is CASTNWTPNTGELFF. The CDR3 DNA is TGTGCCAGCACCAATTGGACACCGAACACCGGGGAGCTGTTTTTT.

The gene calls are TRBV2 and TRBJ2-1, with D possibly matching TRBD1 (6 bases). The germline V gene encodes CDR1 SNHLY and CDR2 FYNNEI. The CDR3 length is 14 residues. V lost 6 bases and J lost 0, with 9 bases in between. This chain's CDR3 is CASRGDNSYNEQFF. The CDR3 DNA is TGTGCCAGCAGGGGGGACAACTCCTACAATGAGCAGTTCTTC.

The CDR3 region is CASSPTEAGANVLTF. The CDR3 DNA reads as TGTGCCAGCTCACCGACAGAGGCTGGGGCCAACGTCCTGACTTTC. The chain couples TRBV18 to TRBJ2-6, with D maybe TRBD1 (5 bases). Germline lookup yields CDR1 KGHSH and CDR2 LQKENI. The CDR3 is made up of 15 amino acids. V was pared by 3 bases and J by 2 bases, with 8 bases between.

The chain is built from TRBV19 and TRBJ1-2, with D unclear. The V gene lost 2 bases and the J gene lost 4 bases, with 11 bases spanning the gap. The CDR3 is 14 residues long. CDR1 and CDR2 from the germline V gene are LNHDA and SQIVND (reference sequence). The CDR3 DNA sequence: TGTGCCAGTAGTATAAGTAAGGGCGCCTATGGCTACACCTTC. Protein sequence: CASSISKGAYGYTF.

The gene calls are TRBV18 and TRBJ2-5; no clear D gene. The CDR3 has 11 amino acids. CDR1 and CDR2 (germline): KGHSH, LQKENI. Trimming left V 6 bases short and J 5 bases short, with 7 bases between. DNA of the CDR3: TGTGCCAGCTCCTCTGGGGAGACCCAGTACTTC. Amino acid sequence: CASSSGETQYF.

Only one count was recorded for this clone. The CDR3: CASSRYREETQYF. DNA for the CDR3: TGTGCCAGCAGCCGTTACAGGGAAGAGACCCAGTACTTC. The chain employs TRBV7-6 and TRBJ2-5, with D possibly matching TRBD1 (6 bases). The germline V and J ends were trimmed by 5 bases and 3 bases, with 10 bases remaining between them. The germline V gene has CDR1 SGHVS and CDR2 FNYEAQ. This CDR3 spans 13 amino acids.

This chain connects TRBV4-1 to TRBJ2-3; D remains ambiguous. Trimming pared 0 bases from V and 0 bases from J, leaving 10 bases between. Germline CDR1 and CDR2: MGHRA and YSYEKL. The CDR3 runs 16 residues. CDR3 nucleotides: TGCGCCAGCAGCCAAGAGGAGTTTTCTAGCACAGATACGCAGTATTTT. Amino acids: CASSQEEFSSTDTQYF.

This clone was seen just once. This sequence joins TRBV7-9 and TRBJ1-4; TRBD1 agrees at 7 bases. The germline V gene has CDR1 SEHNR and CDR2 FQNEAQ (reference sequence). The CDR3 has 15 residues. V was clipped by 5 bases and J by 6 bases; unmatched bases: 9. The DNA for the CDR3 is TGTGCCAGCAGCGCACAACAGGGGTCGGATGAAAAACTGTTTTTT. Its protein is CASSAQQGSDEKLFF.

The chain is built from TRBV27 and TRBJ2-1, with D unclear. The CDR3 extends over 11 amino acids. V lost 5 bases and J 4 bases, leaving 3 bases between the germline ends. Germline CDR1 MNHEY, CDR2 SMNVEV (reference sequence). CDR3 sequence reads: CASSGYNEQFF. The CDR3 nucleotides read TGTGCCAGCAGTGGGTACAATGAGCAGTTCTTC.

The chain is built from TRBV10-3 and TRBJ2-1; D unresolved. CDR3 size: 12 residues. Germline V gives CDR1 ENHRY, CDR2 SYGVKD. V lost 7 bases and J lost 10, with 14 bases in between. CDR3 in amino acids: CAITGSRLEQFF. The CDR3 coding sequence is TGTGCCATCACTGGTAGTCGCCTGGAGCAGTTCTTC.

The rearrangement links TRBV4-1 to TRBJ1-5; TRBD1 agrees at 7 bases. Germline trimming cut 4 bases from V and 7 bases from J; bases unmatched to any gene: 7. Germline V CDR1 and CDR2: MGHRA, YSYEKL. This CDR3 is 14 amino acids long. CDR3 in DNA: TGCGCCAGCAGCCGACAGGGCGTTGGGCAGCCCCAGCATTTT. Residues: CASSRQGVGQPQHF.

The rearrangement links TRBV19 to TRBJ2-5; 10 bases map to TRBD1. The trim removed 7 bases at V and 5 bases at J, leaving 7 bases unmatched. This CDR3 spans 14 amino acids. The germline CDR1 and CDR2 sequences are LNHDA and SQIVND (reference sequence). CDR3 bases: TGTGCCAGTACCTCGACAGGGGGCGGGGAGACCCAGTACTTC. It yields the protein CASTSTGGGETQYF.

The gene calls are TRBV6-5 and TRBJ1-3; D not resolved. This CDR3 has 11 residues. V was cut by 6 bases and J by 7 bases, with 7 bases left in between. CDR1 MNHEY and CDR2 SVGAGI come from the germline V gene. CDR3 nucleotide sequence: TGTGCCAGCAGACAAGTGAACACCATATATTTT. Translation: CASRQVNTIYF.

This clone was observed a single time. The chain links TRBV19 to TRBJ2-6; D possibly corresponds to TRBD2 (6 bases). The ends were cut back, 6 bases at V and 4 bases at J, with 10 bases in the middle. This CDR3 has 14 residues. Looked up from germline, CDR1 is LNHDA and CDR2 is SQIVND (reference sequence). The CDR3 DNA follows: TGTGCCAGTAGCGAGGGAGGAGGGGCCAACGTCCTGACTTTC. This encodes CASSEGGGANVLTF.

This rearrangement joins TRBV4-1 to TRBJ2-3, with D uncertain. The CDR3 is made up of 15 amino acids. CDR1 MGHRA and CDR2 YSYEKL come from the germline V gene. Trimming took off 5 bases at V and 0 bases at J, with 12 bases between the two ends. CDR3 DNA: TGCGCCAGCAGCTGGTCGGACGTGAGCACAGATACGCAGTATTTT. This codes for CASSWSDVSTDTQYF.

J is TRBJ2-2 and V is TRBV6-5; the D gene is possibly TRBD1 (5 bases). This CDR3 is built from 15 residues. The ends were cut back, 6 bases at V and 5 bases at J, with 16 bases in the middle. Germline V gene sequence: CDR1 MNHEY, CDR2 SVGAGI. CDR3 loop: CASRVTGAWTGELFF. DNA of the CDR3: TGTGCCAGCAGGGTAACAGGTGCTTGGACCGGGGAGCTGTTTTTT.

The V and J genes are TRBV7-9 and TRBJ1-1; 7 nucleotides agree with TRBD1. Germline lookup yields CDR1 SEHNR and CDR2 FQNEAQ (reference sequence). With V trimmed by 5 bases and J by 6 bases, 15 bases remained unmatched. The CDR3 is 16 amino acids. The CDR3 spells CASSPRAGQGDAEAFF. The CDR3 nucleotides read TGTGCCAGCAGCCCCCGGGCGGGGCAGGGGGACGCTGAAGCTTTCTTT.

V and J are TRBV4-1 and TRBJ2-3, with D maybe TRBD2 (5 bases). The V gene lost 0 bases and the J gene lost 3 bases, with 10 bases spanning the gap. CDR3 length: 15 residues. Germline V CDR1 and CDR2: MGHRA, YSYEKL. The CDR3 coding sequence is TGCGCCAGCAGCCAAGACAAACTAGAAACAGATACGCAGTATTTT. It specifies CASSQDKLETDTQYF.